This T cell receptor beta chain appears in the sequencing data of a study of regulatory T cells in long-lasting Graves disease. For the study at large: Less than 3 months of antithyroid drugs had been taken by newly diagnosed Graves' patients.

This CDR3 has 13 residues. Germline CDR1 and CDR2: SNHLY and FYNNEI. Between the trimmed V and J ends, which lost 8 bases and 1 base, there was a span of 11 bases. To make TCR beta libraries, researchers used iRepertoire HTBI primers and Arm-PCR of CDR3 regions. MiXCR, run by TCRdb on the multiplex PCR reads, gives a single entry per CDR3 protein. Of about 300,000 distinct CDR3 sequences in the sample, about 18% are singletons; the top ten hold around 37%. This clonotype was observed many times. Stated time point: newly diagnosed GD, antithyroid drugs for less than 3 months. Researchers made the TCR library from RNA that was extracted from PBMCs.

The J gene is TRBJ1-1, the V gene TRBV2; D remains unclear. The receptor was derived from a female donor with Graves disease. This specimen was peripheral blood mononuclear cells (PBMCs), taken at new diagnosis, from a patient treated with antithyroid drugs. The CDR3 coding sequence is TGTGCCAGCCCACTTGACGAGAACACTGAAGCTTTCTTT. Translation: CASPLDENTEAFF.